This is a list of T cell receptor beta chains from one sample in a study of cytomegalovirus exposure and HLA in healthy donors. Only in-frame clones appear in the TCRdb table, and some are missing; sequencing was by immunoSEQ multiplex PCR. This table holds 110,000 or so clones, 6.5% to 9.5% found once. The sequenced sample was PBMCs. The source of these receptors is a woman in her forties in good health and CMV-seropositive. Each CDR3 is given with its conserved first and last residue. The D gene is left open where the match is weak. Clone size is given for some rows only: seen once, a few or many times, or a class if the clone is expanded.

D: NA
size: many
V: TRBV7-9
J: TRBJ2-7
CDR3: CASSTTREVYEQYF
DNA: TGTGCCAGCAGCACGACCAGGGAGGTCTACGAGCAGTACTTC

D: NA
size: few
V: TRBV30
J: TRBJ2-2
CDR3: CAWSRVTGELFF
DNA: TGTGCCTGGAGCAGGGTCACCGGGGAGCTGTTTTTT

D: NA
size: many
V: TRBV11-1
J: TRBJ1-1
CDR3: CASSLGPTLGTEAFF
DNA: TGTGCCAGCAGCCTAGGGCCCACCCTTGGCACTGAAGCTTTCTTT

D: NA
size: NA
V: TRBV19
J: TRBJ1-1
CDR3: CASTPGSWENTEAFF
DNA: TGTGCCAGTACCCCGGGGAGCTGGGAGAACACTGAAGCTTTCTTT

D: NA
size: NA
V: TRBV29-1
J: TRBJ1-2
CDR3: CSFPPGGSGYGYTF
DNA: TGCAGCTTTCCCCCGGGGGGTTCCGGCTATGGCTACACCTTC

D: NA
size: few
V: TRBV5-1
J: TRBJ1-1
CDR3: CASSPPGVNTEAFF
DNA: TGCGCCAGCAGCCCCCCTGGAGTGAACACTGAAGCTTTCTTT

D: NA
size: NA
V: TRBV2
J: TRBJ1-1
CDR3: CASRVDRGGVTEAFF
DNA: TGTGCCAGCAGGGTTGATAGAGGGGGGGTCACTGAAGCTTTCTTT

D: NA
size: NA
V: TRBV19
J: TRBJ1-1
CDR3: CASSPREGGTEAFF
DNA: TGTGCCAGTAGTCCCCGGGAAGGGGGCACTGAAGCTTTCTTT

D: TRBD1
size: few
V: TRBV18
J: TRBJ1-4
CDR3: CASSPGQGDEKLFF
DNA: TGTGCCAGCTCACCCGGACAGGGTGATGAAAAACTGTTTTTT

D: NA
size: few
V: TRBV5-1
J: TRBJ2-7
CDR3: CASTGDRYEQYF
DNA: TGCGCCAGCACAGGGGATCGCTACGAGCAGTACTTC

D: TRBD2
size: NA
V: TRBV2
J: TRBJ2-1
CDR3: CASSPTSGGYNEQFF
DNA: TGTGCCAGCAGTCCAACTAGCGGGGGTTACAATGAGCAGTTCTTC

D: TRBD2
size: few
V: TRBV9
J: TRBJ2-3
CDR3: CASSVAGGDTQYF
DNA: TGTGCCAGCAGCGTCGCGGGGGGAGATACGCAGTATTTT

D: TRBD1
size: NA
V: TRBV5-1
J: TRBJ1-6
CDR3: CASSFPGQGGNSPLHF
DNA: TGCGCCAGCAGCTTCCCGGGACAGGGGGGTAATTCACCCCTCCACTTT

D: TRBD1
size: few
V: TRBV18
J: TRBJ2-7
CDR3: CASSPLLDRAGTYEQYF
DNA: TGTGCCAGCTCACCACTCTTGGACAGGGCGGGGACCTACGAGCAGTACTTC

D: TRBD1
size: few
V: TRBV30
J: TRBJ1-6
CDR3: CAWSFGGTGANSPLHF
DNA: TGTGCCTGGAGTTTTGGCGGGACAGGGGCGAATTCACCCCTCCACTTT

D: TRBD1
size: NA
V: TRBV2
J: TRBJ2-4
CDR3: CASRRGQGALNIQYF
DNA: TGTGCCAGCAGGCGGGGACAGGGGGCGTTGAACATTCAGTACTTC

D: NA
size: NA
V: TRBV7-9
J: TRBJ1-2
CDR3: CASSLETGNYGYTF
DNA: TGTGCCAGCAGCTTAGAAACAGGGAACTATGGCTACACCTTC

D: NA
size: few
V: TRBV4-1
J: TRBJ1-1
CDR3: CASSQDLPGLAFEAFF
DNA: TGCGCCAGCAGCCAAGATTTGCCCGGTCTCGCCTTTGAAGCTTTCTTT

D: NA
size: few
V: TRBV19
J: TRBJ1-2
CDR3: CASSSPGDYGYTF
DNA: TGTGCCAGTAGTAGTCCAGGGGACTATGGCTACACCTTC

D: NA
size: few
V: TRBV7-2
J: TRBJ2-3
CDR3: CASSLLELMTDTQYF
DNA: TGTGCCAGCAGCTTATTGGAGCTTATGACAGATACGCAGTATTTT

D: NA
size: few
V: TRBV4-1
J: TRBJ1-1
CDR3: CASSPDSLMNTEAFF
DNA: TGCGCCAGCAGCCCGGACAGTCTAATGAACACTGAAGCTTTCTTT

D: NA
size: NA
V: TRBV11-2
J: TRBJ1-1
CDR3: CASSLGTPEAFF
DNA: TGTGCCAGCAGCTTAGGGACACCAGAAGCTTTCTTT

D: TRBD1
size: few
V: TRBV5-1
J: TRBJ1-1
CDR3: CASSPTGETTRTFF
DNA: TGCGCCAGCAGCCCGACAGGGGAAACGACTCGGACTTTCTTT

D: TRBD1
size: few
V: TRBV27
J: TRBJ1-2
CDR3: CASSQDRGGYGYTF
DNA: TGTGCCAGCAGTCAGGACAGGGGTGGCTATGGCTACACCTTC

D: TRBD2
size: few
V: TRBV15
J: TRBJ2-7
CDR3: CATSTGLVGYEQYF
DNA: TGTGCCACCAGCACGGGACTAGTTGGCTACGAGCAGTACTTC

D: TRBD1
size: few
V: TRBV5-1
J: TRBJ2-5
CDR3: CASSIDRGRETQYF
DNA: TGCGCCAGCAGCATCGACAGGGGAAGGGAGACCCAGTACTTC

D: NA
size: NA
V: TRBV7-3
J: TRBJ2-1
CDR3: CASSLSWASADNEQFF
DNA: TGTGCCAGCAGCTTAAGTTGGGCTAGCGCTGACAATGAGCAGTTCTTC

D: NA
size: few
V: TRBV6-1
J: TRBJ1-2
CDR3: CASSQGQRQLDYGYTF
DNA: TGTGCCAGCAGTCAAGGACAACGACAATTGGACTATGGCTACACCTTC

D: NA
size: NA
V: TRBV19
J: TRBJ1-4
CDR3: CASTGTRGEKLFF
DNA: TGTGCCAGTACCGGCACCCGAGGTGAAAAACTGTTTTTT

D: TRBD1
size: NA
V: TRBV27
J: TRBJ1-1
CDR3: CASSWGTANTEAFF
DNA: TGTGCCAGCAGTTGGGGGACAGCTAACACTGAAGCTTTCTTT

D: NA
size: NA
V: TRBV30
J: TRBJ2-3
CDR3: CAWEAGAPGTDTQYF
DNA: TGTGCCTGGGAGGCGGGGGCGCCGGGCACAGATACGCAGTATTTT

D: NA
size: few
V: TRBV6-1
J: TRBJ2-1
CDR3: CASRGSGSYNEQFF
DNA: TGTGCCAGCAGGGGTAGCGGAAGTTACAATGAGCAGTTCTTC

D: NA
size: few
V: TRBV6-1
J: TRBJ1-1
CDR3: CASRGMGGAEAFF
DNA: TGTGCCAGCAGGGGAATGGGAGGAGCTGAAGCTTTCTTT

D: NA
size: NA
V: TRBV6-6
J: TRBJ1-1
CDR3: CASSYWGGQGDEAFF
DNA: TGTGCCAGCAGTTATTGGGGAGGGCAGGGTGATGAAGCTTTCTTT

D: NA
size: NA
V: TRBV7-8
J: TRBJ1-5
CDR3: CASSLAVERLYQPQHF
DNA: TGTGCCAGCAGCTTAGCCGTAGAGAGGTTATATCAGCCCCAGCATTTT

D: TRBD1
size: NA
V: TRBV27
J: TRBJ1-2
CDR3: CASGSGQRVYGYTF
DNA: TGTGCCAGCGGTTCGGGACAGCGCGTATATGGCTACACCTTC

D: NA
size: few
V: TRBV27
J: TRBJ1-6
CDR3: CASKVVGQGWNSPLHF
DNA: TGTGCCAGCAAAGTTGTCGGGCAGGGGTGGAATTCACCCCTCCACTTT

D: NA
size: NA
V: TRBV18
J: TRBJ1-1
CDR3: CASSVTVQAEAFF
DNA: TGTGCCAGCTCCGTAACAGTTCAGGCCGAAGCTTTCTTT

D: TRBD1
size: few
V: TRBV6-6
J: TRBJ2-7
CDR3: CASSTGVNSYEQYF
DNA: TGTGCCAGCAGTACAGGGGTTAACTCCTACGAGCAGTACTTC

D: NA
size: NA
V: TRBV7-9
J: TRBJ1-3
CDR3: CASSPNTASGNTIYF
DNA: TGTGCCAGCAGCCCAAACACAGCCTCTGGAAACACCATATATTTT

D: TRBD1
size: few
V: TRBV6-1
J: TRBJ1-1
CDR3: CASSQTGSWGAFF
DNA: TGTGCCAGCAGCCAGACAGGGTCCTGGGGAGCTTTCTTT

D: NA
size: few
V: TRBV4-2
J: TRBJ1-1
CDR3: CASSQGPERDTEAFF
DNA: TGTGCCAGCAGCCAAGGGCCAGAGCGCGACACTGAAGCTTTCTTT

D: NA
size: few
V: TRBV4-1
J: TRBJ1-4
CDR3: CASSSGTPLLVDEKLFF
DNA: TGCGCCAGCAGCTCCGGGACACCACTTCTGGTGGATGAAAAACTGTTTTTT

D: TRBD2
size: NA
V: TRBV9
J: TRBJ2-3
CDR3: CASSGSGGLVDTQYF
DNA: TGTGCCAGCAGCGGTAGCGGGGGGCTGGTAGATACGCAGTATTTT

D: TRBD2
size: few
V: TRBV2
J: TRBJ2-1
CDR3: CASSHPRTSGGLSSYNEQFF
DNA: TGTGCCAGTTCCCATCCTCGGACTAGCGGGGGCCTGAGCTCCTACAATGAGCAGTTCTTC

D: TRBD1
size: few
V: TRBV10-3
J: TRBJ1-2
CDR3: CASGDRNYGYTF
DNA: TGTGCCAGTGGGGACAGGAACTATGGCTACACCTTC

D: TRBD2
size: NA
V: TRBV7-3
J: TRBJ2-2
CDR3: CASSHSGLAGGNTGELFF
DNA: TGTGCCAGCAGCCACTCGGGGCTAGCGGGGGGAAACACCGGGGAGCTGTTTTTT

D: NA
size: NA
V: TRBV7-7
J: TRBJ2-2
CDR3: CASSPNRNTGELFF
DNA: TGTGCCAGCAGCCCAAACAGGAACACCGGGGAGCTGTTTTTT

D: TRBD1
size: few
V: TRBV6-5
J: TRBJ1-2
CDR3: CASSYSDRTPYGYTF
DNA: TGTGCCAGCAGTTACTCGGACAGGACCCCCTATGGCTACACCTTC

D: TRBD1
size: few
V: TRBV30
J: TRBJ2-7
CDR3: CAWSGGGPPYEQYF
DNA: TGTGCCTGGAGTGGAGGGGGCCCCCCCTACGAGCAGTACTTC

D: NA
size: NA
V: TRBV4-1
J: TRBJ2-3
CDR3: CASSQDPPDTQYF
DNA: TGCGCCAGCAGCCAAGACCCCCCGGATACGCAGTATTTT

D: NA
size: few
V: TRBV30
J: TRBJ1-2
CDR3: CAWSVGVANYGYTF
DNA: TGTGCCTGGAGTGTAGGGGTTGCTAACTATGGCTACACCTTC

D: NA
size: NA
V: TRBV4-2
J: TRBJ1-3
CDR3: CASSQGDRRAIYF
DNA: TGTGCCAGCAGCCAAGGTGACAGAAGGGCCATATATTTT

D: NA
size: NA
V: TRBV16
J: TRBJ2-7
CDR3: CASSPSAGGYEQYF
DNA: TGTGCCAGCAGCCCTAGCGCAGGGGGCTACGAGCAGTACTTC

D: TRBD1
size: few
V: TRBV30
J: TRBJ1-4
CDR3: CAWSVGTGRNEKLFF
DNA: TGTGCCTGGAGTGTGGGGACAGGGCGGAATGAAAAACTGTTTTTT

D: TRBD1
size: NA
V: TRBV28
J: TRBJ2-5
CDR3: CASRLTSGGEGETQYF
DNA: TGTGCCAGCAGGCTCACTTCAGGGGGTGAAGGAGAGACCCAGTACTTC

D: NA
size: few
V: TRBV19
J: TRBJ1-1
CDR3: CASSITGNTEAFF
DNA: TGTGCCAGTAGTATAACGGGGAACACTGAAGCTTTCTTT